This TCR beta chain comes out of a study of T-cell memory formation after mild COVID-19. Remarks on this clonotype: Its antigen is currently unknown.

Notes on the study in general: Later expanders leaned CD4+, whereas day 15 to 85 contracting clones were balanced CD4/CD8.

The CDR3 totals 14 residues. Germline V gene sequence: CDR1 WNHNN, CDR2 SYGVQD (reference sequence). With V trimmed by 7 bases and J by 3 bases, 4 bases remained unmatched. Barcoded TCR alpha and TCR beta cDNA libraries with UMIs came from 5'RACE using constant-segment primers. TCRdb re-called the 5' RACE reads through MiXCR, storing one row per CDR3 protein. In the table there are roughly 400,000 distinct CDR3 sequences, about a sixth of which are singletons. The chain has TRBV10-1 and TRBJ2-2, with 8 bases matching TRBD2. Sequenced: PBMCs or a T cell subset sorted from them (not recorded which). The receptor was isolated from a man between 18 and 35 years old who had mild COVID-19 (a few samples of this study predate the infection). Cell type and time point are not known. CDR3 DNA: TGCGCCAGCAAAGCGGGGGATTACACCGGGGAGCTGTTTTTT. Its translation: CASKAGDYTGELFF.